The rows below give T cell receptor beta chains drawn from one sample of a study of identical twins. TCRdb recomputed calls from the 5' RACE reads with MiXCR, one row per CDR3 protein. The table lists roughly 750,000 distinct CDR3 sequences, around 21% of them singletons. The sample was also linked to a second study, of T cells expressing NK-cell markers.

The sequencing sample was made of PBMCs. The receptors derive from a woman aged 18-29 years in good health. CDR3s include the opening cysteine and the closing phenylalanine or tryptophan. The order of the fields is clone size, J gene, D gene, V gene, CDR3 protein, CDR3 DNA. The D gene is left open where the match is weak. Clone size is shown for a subset of rows, as once, few, many or a class of expanded clone.

clone_size: -
j_call: TRBJ2-5
d_call: TRBD2
v_call: TRBV25-1
cdr3_aa: CASSVYSGSSETQYF
cdr3_nt: TGTGCCAGCAGTGTCTATAGCGGGAGTTCAGAGACCCAGTACTTC

clone_size: -
j_call: TRBJ2-1
d_call: TRBD2
v_call: TRBV7-9
cdr3_aa: CASSLSWGGGSYNEQFF
cdr3_nt: TGTGCCAGCAGCCTCAGCTGGGGGGGGGGCTCCTACAATGAGCAGTTCTTC

clone_size: few
j_call: TRBJ2-7
d_call: TRBD2
v_call: TRBV12-3/TRBV12-4
cdr3_aa: CASRRGLRYEQYF
cdr3_nt: TGTGCCAGCAGACGGGGACTACGCTACGAGCAGTACTTC

clone_size: few
j_call: TRBJ1-5
d_call: TRBD1
v_call: TRBV5-6
cdr3_aa: CASSLSPGTGVSAQHF
cdr3_nt: TGTGCCAGCAGCTTGAGCCCCGGGACAGGGGTATCGGCCCAGCATTTT

clone_size: few
j_call: TRBJ2-2
d_call: -
v_call: TRBV12-3/TRBV12-4
cdr3_aa: CASIAGELFF
cdr3_nt: TGTGCCAGCATAGCCGGGGAGCTGTTTTTT

clone_size: -
j_call: TRBJ2-3
d_call: TRBD2
v_call: TRBV4-2
cdr3_aa: CASSQDIAGGLDTQYF
cdr3_nt: TGTGCCAGCAGCCAAGATATAGCGGGGGGGTTAGATACGCAGTATTTT

clone_size: many
j_call: TRBJ1-2
d_call: TRBD1
v_call: TRBV20-1
cdr3_aa: CSARGWTGQEADYGYTF
cdr3_nt: TGCAGTGCTAGAGGTTGGACAGGCCAAGAAGCCGACTATGGCTACACCTTC

clone_size: -
j_call: TRBJ2-1
d_call: -
v_call: TRBV7-8
cdr3_aa: CASSPYGTSSYNEQFF
cdr3_nt: TGTGCCAGCAGCCCCTACGGTACCAGCTCCTACAATGAGCAGTTCTTC

clone_size: few
j_call: TRBJ2-6
d_call: TRBD1
v_call: TRBV12-3/TRBV12-4
cdr3_aa: CASSRGTVSYSGANVLTF
cdr3_nt: TGTGCCAGCAGTAGGGGGACAGTGAGCTATTCTGGGGCCAACGTCCTGACTTTC

clone_size: -
j_call: TRBJ2-1
d_call: -
v_call: TRBV21-1
cdr3_aa: CASGPPEQFF
cdr3_nt: TGTGCCAGCGGCCCCCCTGAGCAGTTCTTC

clone_size: -
j_call: TRBJ2-1
d_call: -
v_call: TRBV29-1
cdr3_aa: CSRLGVYNEQFF
cdr3_nt: TGCAGCCGCTTGGGGGTTTACAATGAGCAGTTCTTC

clone_size: -
j_call: TRBJ2-7
d_call: TRBD1
v_call: TRBV9
cdr3_aa: CASSAQQGSEQYF
cdr3_nt: TGTGCCAGCAGCGCCCAACAGGGGTCCGAGCAGTACTTC

clone_size: few
j_call: TRBJ2-7
d_call: -
v_call: TRBV10-2
cdr3_aa: CAIRRDSPYEQYF
cdr3_nt: TGCGCCATCCGCCGGGACTCCCCCTACGAGCAGTACTTC

clone_size: -
j_call: TRBJ2-1
d_call: TRBD2
v_call: TRBV6-1
cdr3_aa: CASSRTSSDEQFF
cdr3_nt: TGTGCCAGCAGTCGGACTAGTAGTGATGAGCAGTTCTTC

clone_size: -
j_call: TRBJ2-1
d_call: TRBD2
v_call: TRBV5-1
cdr3_aa: CASSLRAGESHEQFF
cdr3_nt: TGCGCCAGCAGCTTAAGGGCGGGAGAGTCCCATGAGCAGTTCTTC

clone_size: many
j_call: TRBJ2-5
d_call: -
v_call: TRBV20-1
cdr3_aa: CSARAKSRSPWTQYF
cdr3_nt: TGCAGTGCTAGGGCAAAAAGTCGAAGCCCATGGACCCAGTACTTC

clone_size: -
j_call: TRBJ2-7
d_call: -
v_call: TRBV13
cdr3_aa: CASSKQAGSGEQYF
cdr3_nt: TGTGCCAGCAGCAAACAGGCAGGGTCCGGCGAGCAGTACTTC

clone_size: few
j_call: TRBJ1-1
d_call: TRBD1
v_call: TRBV20-1
cdr3_aa: CSAYRGPNTEAFF
cdr3_nt: TGCAGTGCTTACAGGGGACCGAACACTGAAGCTTTCTTT

clone_size: -
j_call: TRBJ2-3
d_call: TRBD2
v_call: TRBV4-2
cdr3_aa: CASSQVLAGGADTQYF
cdr3_nt: TGTGCCAGCAGCCAAGTTCTAGCGGGAGGGGCAGATACGCAGTATTTT

clone_size: -
j_call: TRBJ2-1
d_call: -
v_call: TRBV6-1
cdr3_aa: CASRAREHRSYNEQFF
cdr3_nt: TGTGCCAGCAGGGCGAGGGAGCATAGATCATACAATGAGCAGTTCTTC

clone_size: -
j_call: TRBJ2-5
d_call: -
v_call: TRBV21-1
cdr3_aa: CASSKPIRRDFQETQYF
cdr3_nt: TGTGCCAGCAGCAAACCGATCCGGCGGGATTTTCAAGAGACCCAGTACTTC

clone_size: -
j_call: TRBJ2-5
d_call: -
v_call: TRBV20-1
cdr3_aa: CSASQGNQETQYF
cdr3_nt: TGCAGTGCTAGCCAGGGGAACCAAGAGACCCAGTACTTC